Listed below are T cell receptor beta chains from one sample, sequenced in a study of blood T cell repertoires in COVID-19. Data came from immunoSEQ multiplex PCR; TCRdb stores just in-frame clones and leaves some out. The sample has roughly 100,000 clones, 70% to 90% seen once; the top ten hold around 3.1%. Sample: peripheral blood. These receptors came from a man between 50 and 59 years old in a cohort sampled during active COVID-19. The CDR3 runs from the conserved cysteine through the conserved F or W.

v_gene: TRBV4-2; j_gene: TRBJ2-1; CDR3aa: CASSQDRQGVYNEQFF
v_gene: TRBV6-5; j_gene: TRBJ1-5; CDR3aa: CASGGGLINPQHF
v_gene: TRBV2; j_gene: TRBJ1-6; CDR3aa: CASSETGFSSPLHF
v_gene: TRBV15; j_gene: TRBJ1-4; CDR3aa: CATSRARTGRYPPDNNEKLFF
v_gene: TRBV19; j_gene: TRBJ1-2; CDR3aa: CASSPGQGARRGGYTF
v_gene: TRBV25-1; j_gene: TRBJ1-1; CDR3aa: CASSLRQNTEAFF
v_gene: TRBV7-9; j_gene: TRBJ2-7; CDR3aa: CASTRGAGREQYF
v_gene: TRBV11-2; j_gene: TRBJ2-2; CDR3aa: CASSLVGRGVGGELFF
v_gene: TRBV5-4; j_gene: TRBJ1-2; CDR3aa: CASSLPIEEGYTF
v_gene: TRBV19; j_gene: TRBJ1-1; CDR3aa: CASRQALNTEAFF
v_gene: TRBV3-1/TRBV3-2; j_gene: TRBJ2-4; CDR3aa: CASSQEPTTKNIQYF
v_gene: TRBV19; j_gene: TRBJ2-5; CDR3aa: CASSTSGGTQETQYF
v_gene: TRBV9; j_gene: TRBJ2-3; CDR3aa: CASSSRGTGTSGASTDTQYF
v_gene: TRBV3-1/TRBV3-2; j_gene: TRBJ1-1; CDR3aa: CASSQTGALNTEAFF
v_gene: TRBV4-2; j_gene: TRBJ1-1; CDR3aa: CASSQGAGSVGEAFF
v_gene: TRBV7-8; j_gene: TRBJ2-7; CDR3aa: CASSSNGYEQYF
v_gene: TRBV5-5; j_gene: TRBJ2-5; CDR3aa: CASSLIGGVSETQYF
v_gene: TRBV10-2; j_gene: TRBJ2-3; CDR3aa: CASREAGSTDTQYF
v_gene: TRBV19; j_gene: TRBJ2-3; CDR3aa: CASSVGLSTDTQYF
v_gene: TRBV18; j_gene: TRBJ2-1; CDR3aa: CASSQTIAAGGNEQFF
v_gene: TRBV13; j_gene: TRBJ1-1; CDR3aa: CASSPTEAFF
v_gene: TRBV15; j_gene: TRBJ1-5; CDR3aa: CATSRDRGGYQPQHF
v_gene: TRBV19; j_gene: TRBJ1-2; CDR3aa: CASSIGRKSNYGYTF
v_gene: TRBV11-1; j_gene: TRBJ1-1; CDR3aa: CASSPKMNTEAFF
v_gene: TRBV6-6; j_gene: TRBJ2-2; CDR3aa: CASTRSSGATGELFF
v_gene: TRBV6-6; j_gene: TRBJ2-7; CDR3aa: CASSTGTGGAGEQYF
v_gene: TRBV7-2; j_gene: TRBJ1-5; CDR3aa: CASSLMGAGNSQPQHF
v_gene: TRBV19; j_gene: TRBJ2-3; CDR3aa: CASSIYGGSTDTQYF
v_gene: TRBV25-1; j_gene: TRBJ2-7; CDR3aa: CASSENLRAAEQYF
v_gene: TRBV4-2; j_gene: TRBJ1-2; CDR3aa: CASSQPGQENYTF
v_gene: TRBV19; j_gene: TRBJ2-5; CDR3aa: CAAGEGDQETQYF
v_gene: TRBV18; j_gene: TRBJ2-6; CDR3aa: CASSPTAGTPQAGANVLTF
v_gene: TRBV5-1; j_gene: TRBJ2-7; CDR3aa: CASSLEAASSYEQYF
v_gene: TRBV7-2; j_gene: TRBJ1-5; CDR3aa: CASSLVGDSNQPQHF
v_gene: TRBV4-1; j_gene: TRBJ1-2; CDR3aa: CASSQDPGVGYGYTF